These T cell receptor beta chains were read from a single sample in a study of blood T cell repertoires in COVID-19. Profiling relied on immunoSEQ multiplex PCR, and the TCRdb table lists in-frame clones only, not all of them. The top ten clones hold 15% to 19% of a sample with some 270,000 clones, roughly four fifths of them seen once. The sequencing input was peripheral blood. The receptors were gathered from a person aged 70 to 85 with COVID-19, enrolled during active disease. Both conserved end residues are part of each CDR3. Fields, in order: D gene, V gene, clone size, J gene, CDR3 DNA, CDR3 protein. D genes are given only for firm matches. The size field is filled for only some rows; it gives once, few, many or a size class.

>TRBD1|TRBV3-1/TRBV3-2|NA|TRBJ2-1
TGTGCCAGCAGCCAAGGGGGGACAGGACCGGAAGAGCAGTTCTTC
CASSQGGTGPEEQFF
>NA|TRBV2|NA|TRBJ2-3
TGTGCCAGCAAAGAAACTAGCACAGATACGCAGTATTTT
CASKETSTDTQYF
>NA|TRBV11-3|NA|TRBJ2-1
TGTGCCAGCAGTTCGGACAGAAACAATGAGCAGTTCTTC
CASSSDRNNEQFF
>NA|TRBV6-2/TRBV6-3|NA|TRBJ1-1
TGTGCCAGCAGTTATCTCGGGAACACTGAAGCTTTCTTT
CASSYLGNTEAFF
>TRBD1|TRBV9|few|TRBJ1-2
TGTGCCAGCAGCCCTCGCCGGGACAGGGATAATGGCTACACCTTC
CASSPRRDRDNGYTF
>NA|TRBV28|NA|TRBJ1-1
TGTGCCAGCAGATCTCCAGAGACACAGACACCTACTGAAGCTTTCTTT
CASRSPETQTPTEAFF
>NA|TRBV6-6|NA|TRBJ2-2
TGTGCCAGCAGTTCCGGGTCCACGCTGAACACCGGGGAGCTGTTTTTT
CASSSGSTLNTGELFF
>NA|TRBV19|once|TRBJ1-5
TGTGCCAGTAGCATTACAGGGCCTCAGCCCCAGCATTTT
CASSITGPQPQHF
>NA|TRBV5-4|NA|TRBJ2-4
TGTGCCAGCAGCTTGGCCGCGGAGTGGAAAGCCAAAAACATTCAGTACTTC
CASSLAAEWKAKNIQYF
>NA|TRBV4-3|NA|TRBJ1-1
TGCGCCAGCAGCCAAGATTTAGAGACAGTGAACACTGAAGCTTTCTTT
CASSQDLETVNTEAFF